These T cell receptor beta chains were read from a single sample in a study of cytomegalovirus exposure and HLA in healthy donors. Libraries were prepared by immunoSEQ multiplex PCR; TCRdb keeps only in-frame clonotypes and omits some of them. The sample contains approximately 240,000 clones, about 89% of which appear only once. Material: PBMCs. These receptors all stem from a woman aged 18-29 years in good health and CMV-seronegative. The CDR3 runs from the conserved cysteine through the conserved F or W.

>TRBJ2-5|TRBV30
CAWSVEAGELETQYF
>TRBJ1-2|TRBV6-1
CASRAPDRDYGYTF
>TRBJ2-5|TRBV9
CASSVGKGGGRSTQYF
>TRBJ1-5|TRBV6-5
CASSYAPGRQPQHF
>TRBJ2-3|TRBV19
CASKKRQGPSTDTQYF
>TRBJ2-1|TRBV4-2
CASSHGHASAEDEQFF
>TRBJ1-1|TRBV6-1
CASSDRGSTEAFF
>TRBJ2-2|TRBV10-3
CAIPGTSGANTGELFF
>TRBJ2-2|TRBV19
CASSSWTEAPNTGELFF
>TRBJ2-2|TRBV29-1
CSVELAELNTGELFF
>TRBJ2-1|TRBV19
CASSIPPVDNEQFF
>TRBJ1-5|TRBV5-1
CASSLVGGSNQPQHF
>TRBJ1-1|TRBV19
CASSPSRGTEAFF